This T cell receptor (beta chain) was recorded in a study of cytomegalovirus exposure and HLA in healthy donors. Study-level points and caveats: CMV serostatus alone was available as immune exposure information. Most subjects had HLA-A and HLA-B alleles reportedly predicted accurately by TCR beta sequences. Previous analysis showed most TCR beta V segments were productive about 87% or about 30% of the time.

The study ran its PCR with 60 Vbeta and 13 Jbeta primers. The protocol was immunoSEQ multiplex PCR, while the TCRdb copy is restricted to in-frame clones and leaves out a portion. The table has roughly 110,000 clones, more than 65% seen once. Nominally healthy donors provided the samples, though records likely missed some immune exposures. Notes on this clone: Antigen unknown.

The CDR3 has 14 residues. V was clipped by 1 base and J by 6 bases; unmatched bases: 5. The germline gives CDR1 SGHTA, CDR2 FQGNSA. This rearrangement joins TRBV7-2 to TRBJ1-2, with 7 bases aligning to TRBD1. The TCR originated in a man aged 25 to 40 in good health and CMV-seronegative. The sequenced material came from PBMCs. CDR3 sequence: CASSLGVGGDGYTF. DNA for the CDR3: TGTGCCAGCAGCTTAGGCGTAGGGGGCGATGGCTACACCTTC.